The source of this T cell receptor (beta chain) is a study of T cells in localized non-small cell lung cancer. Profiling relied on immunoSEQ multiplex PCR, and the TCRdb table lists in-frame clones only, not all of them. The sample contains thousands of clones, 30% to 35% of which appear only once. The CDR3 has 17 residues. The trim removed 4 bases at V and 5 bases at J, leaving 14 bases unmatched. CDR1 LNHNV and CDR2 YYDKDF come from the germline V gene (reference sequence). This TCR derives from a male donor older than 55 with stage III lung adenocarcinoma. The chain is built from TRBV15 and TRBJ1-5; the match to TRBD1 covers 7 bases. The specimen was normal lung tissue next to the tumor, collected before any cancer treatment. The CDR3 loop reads CATSILRDRRLDQPQHF. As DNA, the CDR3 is TGTGCCACCAGCATACTCCGGGACAGAAGACTTGATCAGCCCCAGCATTTT.